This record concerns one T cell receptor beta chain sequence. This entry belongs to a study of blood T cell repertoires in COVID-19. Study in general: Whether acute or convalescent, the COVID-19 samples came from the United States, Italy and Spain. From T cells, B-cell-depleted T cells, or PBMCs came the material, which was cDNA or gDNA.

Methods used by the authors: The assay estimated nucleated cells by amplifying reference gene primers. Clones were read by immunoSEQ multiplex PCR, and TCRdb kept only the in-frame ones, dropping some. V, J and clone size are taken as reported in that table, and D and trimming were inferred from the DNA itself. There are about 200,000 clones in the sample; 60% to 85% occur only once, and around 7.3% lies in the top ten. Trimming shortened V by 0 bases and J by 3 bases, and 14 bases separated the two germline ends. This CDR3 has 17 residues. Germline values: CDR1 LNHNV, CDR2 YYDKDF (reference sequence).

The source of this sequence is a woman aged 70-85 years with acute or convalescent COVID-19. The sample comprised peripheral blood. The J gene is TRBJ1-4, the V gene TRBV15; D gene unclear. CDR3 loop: CATSRDAEGSANEKLFF. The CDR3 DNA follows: TGTGCCACCAGCAGAGATGCCGAGGGTTCGGCTAATGAAAAACTGTTTTTT.